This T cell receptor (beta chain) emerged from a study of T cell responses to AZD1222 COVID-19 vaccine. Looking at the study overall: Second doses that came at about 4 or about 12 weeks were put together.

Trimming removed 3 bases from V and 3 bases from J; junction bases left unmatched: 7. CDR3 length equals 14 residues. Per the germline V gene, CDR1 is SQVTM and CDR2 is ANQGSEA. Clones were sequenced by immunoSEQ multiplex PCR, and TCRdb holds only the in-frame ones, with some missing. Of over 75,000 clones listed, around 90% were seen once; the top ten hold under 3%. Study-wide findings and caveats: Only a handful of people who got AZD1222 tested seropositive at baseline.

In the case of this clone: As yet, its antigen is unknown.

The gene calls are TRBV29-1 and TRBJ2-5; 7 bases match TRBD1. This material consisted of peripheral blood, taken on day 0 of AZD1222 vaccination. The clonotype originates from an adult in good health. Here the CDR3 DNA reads TGCAGCGTTGATGCCGGGACAGCTAAAGAGACCCAGTACTTC. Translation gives CSVDAGTAKETQYF.